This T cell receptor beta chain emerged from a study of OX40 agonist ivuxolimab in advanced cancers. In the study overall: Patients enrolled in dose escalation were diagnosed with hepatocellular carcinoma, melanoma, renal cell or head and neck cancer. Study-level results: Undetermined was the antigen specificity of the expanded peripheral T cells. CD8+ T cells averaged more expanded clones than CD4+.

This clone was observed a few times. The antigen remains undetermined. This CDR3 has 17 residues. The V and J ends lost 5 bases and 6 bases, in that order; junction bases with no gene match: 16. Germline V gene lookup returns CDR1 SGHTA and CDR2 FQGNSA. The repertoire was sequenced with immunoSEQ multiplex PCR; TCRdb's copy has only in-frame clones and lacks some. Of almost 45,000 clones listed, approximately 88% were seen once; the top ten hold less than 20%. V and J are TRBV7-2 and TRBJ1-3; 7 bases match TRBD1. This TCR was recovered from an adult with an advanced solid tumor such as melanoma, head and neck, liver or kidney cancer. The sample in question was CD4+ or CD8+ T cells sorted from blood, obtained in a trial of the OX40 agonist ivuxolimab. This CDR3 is CASSPRRYRGYENTIYF. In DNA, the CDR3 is TGTGCCAGCAGCCCAAGGAGGTACAGGGGTTATGAAAACACCATATATTTT. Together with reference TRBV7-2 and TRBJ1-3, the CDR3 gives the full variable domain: GAGVSQSPSNKVTEKGKDVELRCDPISGHTALYWYRQSLGQGLEFLIYFQGNSAPDKSGLPSDRFSAERTGGSVSTLTIQRTQQEDSAVYLCASSPRRYRGYENTIYFGEGSWLTVV.